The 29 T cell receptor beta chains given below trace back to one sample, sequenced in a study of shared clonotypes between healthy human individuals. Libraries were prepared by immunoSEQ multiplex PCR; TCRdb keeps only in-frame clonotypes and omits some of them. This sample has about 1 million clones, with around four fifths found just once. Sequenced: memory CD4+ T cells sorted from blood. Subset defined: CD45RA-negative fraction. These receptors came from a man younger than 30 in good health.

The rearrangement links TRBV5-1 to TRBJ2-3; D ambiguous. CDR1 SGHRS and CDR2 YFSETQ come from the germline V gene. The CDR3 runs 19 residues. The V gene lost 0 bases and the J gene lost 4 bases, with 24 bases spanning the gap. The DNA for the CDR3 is TGCGCCAGCAGCTTGGGTTGGCTCGGTATGGGCACCGCTCCAGATACGCAGTATTTT. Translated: CASSLGWLGMGTAPDTQYF.

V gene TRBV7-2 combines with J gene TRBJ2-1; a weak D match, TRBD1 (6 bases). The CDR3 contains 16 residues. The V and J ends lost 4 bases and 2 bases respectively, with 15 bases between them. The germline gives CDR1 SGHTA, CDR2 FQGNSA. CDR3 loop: CASSSFTGNTYNEQFF. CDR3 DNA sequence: TGTGCCAGCAGCTCGTTCACAGGGAACACCTACAATGAGCAGTTCTTC.

This chain's CDR3 is CASSGRRNGNEKLFF. CDR3 DNA sequence: TGTGCCAGCAGCGGCAGAAGGAACGGTAATGAAAAACTGTTTTTT. J is TRBJ1-4 and V is TRBV27, with D unclear. CDR3 length: 15 amino acids. Germline-derived CDR1 and CDR2 are MNHEY and SMNVEV (reference sequence). V lost 6 bases and J lost 4, with 15 bases in between.

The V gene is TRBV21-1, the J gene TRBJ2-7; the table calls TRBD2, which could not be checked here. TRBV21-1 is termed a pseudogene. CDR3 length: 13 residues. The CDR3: CASSKGLAYEQYF. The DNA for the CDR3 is TGTGCCAGCAGCAAGGGACTAGCCTACGAGCAGTACTTC.

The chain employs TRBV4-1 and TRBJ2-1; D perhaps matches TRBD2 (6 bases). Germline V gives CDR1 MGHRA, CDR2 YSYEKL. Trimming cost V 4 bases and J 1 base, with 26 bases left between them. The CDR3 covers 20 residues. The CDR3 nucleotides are TGCGCCAGCAGCCTAAGCGGGTTCGCGTTACCCGAGGGATCCTACAATGAGCAGTTCTTC. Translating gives CASSLSGFALPEGSYNEQFF.

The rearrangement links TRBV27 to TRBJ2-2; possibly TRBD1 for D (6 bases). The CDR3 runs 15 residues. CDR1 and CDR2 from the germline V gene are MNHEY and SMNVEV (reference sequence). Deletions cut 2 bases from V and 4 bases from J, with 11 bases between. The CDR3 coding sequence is TGTGCCAGCAGTTTAACAGGGTCGGGCACCGGGGAGCTGTTTTTT. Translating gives CASSLTGSGTGELFF.

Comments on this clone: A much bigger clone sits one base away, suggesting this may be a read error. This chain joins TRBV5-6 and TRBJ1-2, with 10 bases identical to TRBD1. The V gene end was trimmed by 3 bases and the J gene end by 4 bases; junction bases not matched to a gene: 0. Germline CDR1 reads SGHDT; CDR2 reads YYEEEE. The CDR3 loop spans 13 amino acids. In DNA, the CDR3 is TGTGCCAGCAGCTGGGACAGGGGCTATGGCTACACCTTC. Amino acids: CASSWDRGYGYTF.

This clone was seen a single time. DNA for the CDR3: TGTGCCAGCAGCCTACCGGGACAGGGGAGAACCGGGGAGCTGTTTTTT. It translates to CASSLPGQGRTGELFF. The chain uses TRBV5-4 and TRBJ2-2, with 10 bases identical to TRBD1. V dropped 4 bases and J dropped 5; count of bases not matched to a gene: 8. The CDR3 totals 16 residues. Looked up from germline, CDR1 is SGHNT and CDR2 is YYREEE (reference sequence).

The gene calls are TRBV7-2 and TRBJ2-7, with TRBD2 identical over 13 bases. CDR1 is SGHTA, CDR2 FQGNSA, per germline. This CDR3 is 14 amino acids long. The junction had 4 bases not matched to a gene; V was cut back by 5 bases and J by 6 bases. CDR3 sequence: CASSPGLAGSEQYF. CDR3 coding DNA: TGTGCCAGCAGCCCGGGACTAGCGGGATCCGAGCAGTACTTC.

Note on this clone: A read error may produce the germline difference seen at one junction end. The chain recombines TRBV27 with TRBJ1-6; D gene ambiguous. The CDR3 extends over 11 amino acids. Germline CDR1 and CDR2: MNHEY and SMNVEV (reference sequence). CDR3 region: CASGFNSPLHF. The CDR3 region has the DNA TGTGCCAGCGGTTTTAATTCACCCCTCCACTTT.

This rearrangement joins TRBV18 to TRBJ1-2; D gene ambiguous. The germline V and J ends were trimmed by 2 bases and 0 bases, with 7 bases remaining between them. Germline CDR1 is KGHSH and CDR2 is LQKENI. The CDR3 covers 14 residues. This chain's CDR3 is CASSPGEANYGYTF. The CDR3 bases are TGTGCCAGCTCACCAGGGGAAGCTAACTATGGCTACACCTTC.

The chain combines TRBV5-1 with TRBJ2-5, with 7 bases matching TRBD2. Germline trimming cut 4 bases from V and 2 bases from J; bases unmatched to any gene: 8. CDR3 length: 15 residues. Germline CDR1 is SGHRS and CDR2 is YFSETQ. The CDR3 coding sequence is TGCGCCAGCAGCAATGGGGGACTAACACAAGAGACCCAGTACTTC. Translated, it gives CASSNGGLTQETQYF.

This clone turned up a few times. The chain's CDR3 is CASSYGTSGSYEQYF. The CDR3 coding sequence is TGCGCCAGCAGCTATGGGACTAGCGGGAGCTACGAGCAGTACTTC. The chain is built from TRBV5-1 and TRBJ2-7; 14 bases line up with TRBD2. The ends lost 3 bases at V and 3 bases at J; junction bases unmatched: 2. CDR3 length equals 15 residues. In germline, CDR1 is SGHRS, CDR2 YFSETQ. Variable domain in full (rest from reference TRBV5-1 and TRBJ2-7): KAGVTQTPRYLIKTRGQQVTLSCSPISGHRSVSWYQQTPGQGLQFLFEYFSETQRNKGNFPGRFSGRQFSNSRSEMNVSTLELGDSALYLCASSYGTSGSYEQYFGPGTRLTVT.

In DNA form, the CDR3 reads TGTGCCAGTAGTATGGGTCAGGGGGTTGAAAAAAACATTCAGTACTTC. Translated: CASSMGQGVEKNIQYF. The chain links TRBV19 to TRBJ2-4; 7 nucleotides align to TRBD1. From germline, CDR1 is LNHDA and CDR2 SQIVND (reference sequence). The CDR3 extends over 16 amino acids. The V gene end was trimmed by 3 bases and the J gene end by 4 bases; junction bases not matched to a gene: 9.

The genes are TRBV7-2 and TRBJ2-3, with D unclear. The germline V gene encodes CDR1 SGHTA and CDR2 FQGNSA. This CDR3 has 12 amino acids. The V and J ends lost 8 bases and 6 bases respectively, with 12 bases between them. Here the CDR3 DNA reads TGTGCCAGCTGCCTCCGGGTCGATACGCAGTATTTT. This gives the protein CASCLRVDTQYF.

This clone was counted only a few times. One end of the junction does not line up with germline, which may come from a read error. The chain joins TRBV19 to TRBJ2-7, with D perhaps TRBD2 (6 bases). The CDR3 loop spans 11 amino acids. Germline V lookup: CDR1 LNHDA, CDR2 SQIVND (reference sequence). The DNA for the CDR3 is TGTGCCAGTAGCTCGGGTACTAGCATCAACTTC. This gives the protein CASSSGTSINF.

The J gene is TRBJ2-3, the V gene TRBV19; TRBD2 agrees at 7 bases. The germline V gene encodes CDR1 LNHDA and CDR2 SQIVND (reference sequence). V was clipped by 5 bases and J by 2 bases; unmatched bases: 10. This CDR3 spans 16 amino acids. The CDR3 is CASSLRAGVFTDTQYF. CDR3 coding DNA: TGTGCCAGTAGTCTGCGGGCGGGAGTCTTCACAGATACGCAGTATTTT.

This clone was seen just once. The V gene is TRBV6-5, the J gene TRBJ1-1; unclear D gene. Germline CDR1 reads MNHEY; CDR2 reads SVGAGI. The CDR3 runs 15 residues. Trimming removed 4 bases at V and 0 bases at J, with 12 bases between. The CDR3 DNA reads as TGTGCCAGCAGTTCGATGAAGCGAATGAACACTGAAGCTTTCTTT. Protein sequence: CASSSMKRMNTEAFF.

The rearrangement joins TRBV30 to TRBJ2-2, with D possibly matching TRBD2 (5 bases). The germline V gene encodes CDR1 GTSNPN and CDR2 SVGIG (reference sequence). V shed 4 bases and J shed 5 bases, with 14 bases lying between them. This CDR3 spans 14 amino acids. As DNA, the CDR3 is TGTGCCTGGAATGTGGGAGTAATAACCGGGGAGCTGTTTTTT. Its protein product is CAWNVGVITGELFF.

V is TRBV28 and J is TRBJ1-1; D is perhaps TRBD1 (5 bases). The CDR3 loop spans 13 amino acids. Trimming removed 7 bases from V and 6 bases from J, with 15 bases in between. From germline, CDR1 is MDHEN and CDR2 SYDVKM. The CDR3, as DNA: TGTGCCAGCACCTCCCCCAGGGCTCCTGAAGCTTTCTTT. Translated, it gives CASTSPRAPEAFF.

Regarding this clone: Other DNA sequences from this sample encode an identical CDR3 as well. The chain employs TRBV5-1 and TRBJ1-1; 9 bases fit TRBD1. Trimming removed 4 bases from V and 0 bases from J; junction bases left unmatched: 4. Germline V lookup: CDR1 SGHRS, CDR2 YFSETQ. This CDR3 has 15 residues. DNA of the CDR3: TGCGCCAGCAGCCCCGGACAGGGGATGAACACTGAAGCTTTCTTT. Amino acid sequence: CASSPGQGMNTEAFF. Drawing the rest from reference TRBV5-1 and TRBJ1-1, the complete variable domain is KAGVTQTPRYLIKTRGQQVTLSCSPISGHRSVSWYQQTPGQGLQFLFEYFSETQRNKGNFPGRFSGRQFSNSRSEMNVSTLELGDSALYLCASSPGQGMNTEAFFGQGTRLTVV.

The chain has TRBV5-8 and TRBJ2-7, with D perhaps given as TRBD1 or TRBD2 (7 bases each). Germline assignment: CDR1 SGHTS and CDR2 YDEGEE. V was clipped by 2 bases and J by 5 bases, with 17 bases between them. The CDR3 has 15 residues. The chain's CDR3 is CASSFWGGGVNEQYF. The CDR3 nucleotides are TGTGCCAGCAGCTTCTGGGGAGGGGGCGTCAACGAGCAGTACTTC.

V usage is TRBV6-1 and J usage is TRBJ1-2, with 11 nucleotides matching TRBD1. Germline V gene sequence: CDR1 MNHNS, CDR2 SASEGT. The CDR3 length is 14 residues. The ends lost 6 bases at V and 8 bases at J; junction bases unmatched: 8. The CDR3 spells CASRKDRGLEGYTF. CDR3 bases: TGTGCCAGCAGGAAGGACAGGGGGCTCGAGGGCTACACCTTC.

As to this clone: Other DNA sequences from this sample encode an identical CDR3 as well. The CDR3 region is CASSSQETQYF. CDR3 in DNA: TGCGCCAGCAGCAGCCAAGAGACCCAGTACTTC. V is TRBV5-1 and J is TRBJ2-5; D call uncertain. The V gene's germline CDR1 is SGHRS and CDR2 YFSETQ. The CDR3 is 11 amino acids. Trimming took off 4 bases at V and 1 base at J, with 2 bases between the two ends.

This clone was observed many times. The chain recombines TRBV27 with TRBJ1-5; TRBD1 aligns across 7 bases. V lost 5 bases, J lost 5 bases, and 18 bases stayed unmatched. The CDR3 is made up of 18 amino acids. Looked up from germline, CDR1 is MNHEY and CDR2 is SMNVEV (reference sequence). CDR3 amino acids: CASSRALQGSAGDQPQHF. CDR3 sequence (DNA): TGTGCCAGCAGTCGCGCTTTACAGGGGAGTGCCGGTGATCAGCCCCAGCATTTT.

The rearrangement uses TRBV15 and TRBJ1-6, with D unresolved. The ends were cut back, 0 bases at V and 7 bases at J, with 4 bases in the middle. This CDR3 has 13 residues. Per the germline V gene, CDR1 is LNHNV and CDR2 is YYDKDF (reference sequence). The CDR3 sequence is CATSRDRNSPLHF. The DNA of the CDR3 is TGTGCCACCAGCAGAGATAGGAATTCACCCCTCCACTTT.

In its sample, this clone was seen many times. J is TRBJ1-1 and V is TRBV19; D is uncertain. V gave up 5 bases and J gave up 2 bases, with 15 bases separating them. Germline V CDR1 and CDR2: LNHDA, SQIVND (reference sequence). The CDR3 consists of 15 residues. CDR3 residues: CASSPGGSLNTEAFF. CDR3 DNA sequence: TGTGCCAGTAGTCCAGGTGGGAGCCTTAACACTGAAGCTTTCTTT.

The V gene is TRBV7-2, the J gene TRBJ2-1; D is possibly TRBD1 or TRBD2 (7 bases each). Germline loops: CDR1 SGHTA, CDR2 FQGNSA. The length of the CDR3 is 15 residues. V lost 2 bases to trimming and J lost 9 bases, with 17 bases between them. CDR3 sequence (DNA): TGTGCCAGCAGCTTAAAAGGGGGCGGGAGTTCTGAGCAGTTCTTC. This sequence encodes CASSLKGGGSSEQFF.

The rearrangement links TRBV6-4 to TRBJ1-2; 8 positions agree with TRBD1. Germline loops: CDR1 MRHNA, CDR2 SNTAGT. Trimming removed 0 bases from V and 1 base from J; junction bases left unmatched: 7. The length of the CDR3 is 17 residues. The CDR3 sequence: CASSDSTGAGDNYGYTF. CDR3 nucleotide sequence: TGTGCCAGCAGTGACTCGACAGGGGCAGGAGATAACTATGGCTACACCTTC.